This section outlines one TCR beta chain sequence together with its context. This sample was included in a study of blood T cell repertoires in COVID-19. Background on the study: The United States, Italy and Spain were the sources of the acute and convalescent COVID-19 samples.

Profiling relied on immunoSEQ multiplex PCR, and the TCRdb table lists in-frame clones only, not all of them. The sample holds over 250,000 clones; 89% are singletons and the top ten take under 2.5%. The V gene's germline CDR1 is MNHEY and CDR2 SMNVEV (reference sequence). The V segment lost 2 bases and the J segment 2 bases; nucleotides outside the gene matches: 10. CDR3 size: 17 residues. The clonotype comes from a woman aged 55-69 years who had recovered from COVID-19. The specimen was PBMCs or T cells enriched from blood (not recorded which). J is TRBJ2-5 and V is TRBV27; TRBD2 agrees at 8 bases. CDR3 residues: CASSLRGPSGGQETQYF. In DNA, the CDR3 is TGTGCCAGCAGTTTAAGAGGCCCCTCGGGGGGGCAAGAGACCCAGTACTTC.